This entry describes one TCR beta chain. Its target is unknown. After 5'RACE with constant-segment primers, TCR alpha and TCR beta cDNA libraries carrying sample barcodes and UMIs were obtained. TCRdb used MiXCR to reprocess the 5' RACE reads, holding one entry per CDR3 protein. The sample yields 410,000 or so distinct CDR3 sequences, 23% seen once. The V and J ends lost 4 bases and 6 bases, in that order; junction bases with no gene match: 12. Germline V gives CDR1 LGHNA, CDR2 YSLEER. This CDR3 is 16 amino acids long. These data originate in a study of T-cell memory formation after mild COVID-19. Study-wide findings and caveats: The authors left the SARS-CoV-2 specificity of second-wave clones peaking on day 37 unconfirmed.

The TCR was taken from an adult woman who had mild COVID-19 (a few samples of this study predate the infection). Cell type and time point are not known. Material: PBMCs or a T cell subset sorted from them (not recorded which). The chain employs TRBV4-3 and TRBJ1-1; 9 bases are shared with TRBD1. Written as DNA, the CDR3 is TGCGCCAGCAGCCCAGAACCCGGGACAGGGTGGGCTGAAGCTTTCTTT. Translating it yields CASSPEPGTGWAEAFF.